This passage covers 16 T cell receptor beta chains from one sample sequenced in a study of shared clonotypes between healthy human individuals. Profiled with immunoSEQ multiplex PCR; TCRdb holds only in-frame clones, not every one. Here the sample spans 550,000 to 850,000 clones, about two thirds being singletons. Sequencing was performed on memory CD4+ T cells sorted from blood. The subset: CD45RA-negative fraction. These receptor sequences come from a woman aged 30 to 39 in good health.

With respect to this clone: Other DNA sequences within the sample encode an identical CDR3. The CDR3 here is CASSPGQMNTEAFF. CDR3 nucleotides: TGTGCCAGCTCACCGGGGCAAATGAACACTGAAGCTTTCTTT. This chain links TRBV18 with TRBJ1-1, with a possible D match to TRBD1 (5 bases). CDR1 KGHSH and CDR2 LQKENI come from the germline V gene. The CDR3 sequence is 14 residues long. V lost 3 bases and J lost 0, with 8 bases in between.

The chain is built from TRBV5-1 and TRBJ2-3; the D is unclear. The ends were cut back, 4 bases at V and 4 bases at J, with 22 bases in the middle. The CDR3 spans 17 residues. Germline-derived CDR1 and CDR2 are SGHRS and YFSETQ. The CDR3 DNA is TGCGCCAGCAGCCCCATCTTCATTGGTGGAAGGTCAGATACGCAGTATTTT. Translation: CASSPIFIGGRSDTQYF.

The chain employs TRBV18 and TRBJ2-3; 8 bases match TRBD1. This CDR3 contains 16 residues. Germline values: CDR1 KGHSH, CDR2 LQKENI. V lost 2 bases, J lost 0 bases, and 4 bases stayed unmatched. The CDR3 DNA reads TGTGCCAGCTCACCAACAGGGGGAACTAGCACAGATACGCAGTATTTT. It translates to CASSPTGGTSTDTQYF.

This chain links TRBV11-3 with TRBJ2-2, with 7 bases lining up with TRBD1. The germline CDR1 and CDR2 sequences are SGHNT and YENEEA. Trimming took 5 bases from V and 7 from J; bases not matched to a gene: 7. The CDR3 length is 14 residues. The CDR3 bases are TGTGCCAGCAGCCCCGGACAGGTCAGCGGGGAGCTGTTTTTT. It codes for CASSPGQVSGELFF.

This clone was picked up one time. This same CDR3 is encoded by further DNA sequences in the sample. The chain links TRBV6-6 to TRBJ1-1; D gene uncertain. The CDR3 spans 12 residues. The V gene lost 3 bases and the J gene lost 0 bases, with 2 bases spanning the gap. Germline V gene lookup returns CDR1 MNHNY and CDR2 SVGAGI (reference sequence). CDR3 DNA: TGTGCCAGCAGTTATGTGAACACTGAAGCTTTCTTT. Translated: CASSYVNTEAFF.

Details on this clone: Other DNA sequences of this sample code for an identical CDR3. The chain combines TRBV9 with TRBJ2-3; a possible D gene is TRBD2 (7 bases). The CDR3 extends over 15 amino acids. V was clipped by 0 bases and J by 3 bases, with 11 bases between them. Germline V CDR1 and CDR2: SGDLS, YYNGEE. The DNA for the CDR3 is TGTGCCAGCAGCGTAGCGGGGGGCGGAACAGATACGCAGTATTTT. Its protein is CASSVAGGGTDTQYF. Full variable domain (remainder filled in from reference TRBV9 and TRBJ2-3): DSGVTQTPKHLITATGQRVTLRCSPRSGDLSVYWYQQSLDQGLQFLIQYYNGEERAKGNILERFSAQQFPDLHSELNLSSLELGDSALYFCASSVAGGGTDTQYFGPGTRLTVL.

The genes are TRBV19 and TRBJ2-7, with 8 positions matching TRBD2. The length of the CDR3 is 15 residues. After removal of 6 bases from V and 2 bases from J, the junction contained 9 bases not matched to a gene. CDR1 and CDR2 (germline): LNHDA, SQIVND (reference sequence). In nucleotides, the CDR3 is TGTGCCAGTAGATCAAGCGGGAGAGGGCCCTACGAGCAGTACTTC. Translation: CASRSSGRGPYEQYF.

V gene TRBV28 combines with J gene TRBJ2-7; 7 nucleotides match TRBD1. Germline CDR1 reads MDHEN; CDR2 reads SYDVKM. The CDR3 sequence is 15 residues long. The V gene end was trimmed by 6 bases and the J gene end by 5 bases; junction bases not matched to a gene: 13. The CDR3 region is CASRAGYWDRNEQYF. The CDR3 nucleotides are TGTGCCAGCAGGGCTGGGTACTGGGACAGAAACGAGCAGTACTTC.

This chain connects TRBV14 to TRBJ1-2; 8 nucleotides agree with TRBD1. Trimming at V came to 5 bases and at J to 2 bases, leaving 10 bases not matched to a gene. This CDR3 has 16 residues. CDR1 SGHDN and CDR2 FVKESK come from the germline V gene. CDR3 region: CASSSGGQGANYGYTF. Here the CDR3 DNA reads TGTGCCAGCAGCTCAGGCGGACAGGGAGCAAACTATGGCTACACCTTC.

This clone was seen many times. The chain combines TRBV2 with TRBJ1-4; D unresolved. V was clipped by 0 bases and J by 8 bases, with 13 bases between them. CDR3 length: 15 residues. Germline CDR1 reads SNHLY; CDR2 reads FYNNEI. CDR3 in amino acids: CASSEALLGTEKLFF. The CDR3 DNA follows: TGTGCCAGCAGTGAAGCGCTTTTGGGAACAGAAAAACTGTTTTTT.

The chain employs TRBV7-9 and TRBJ1-2, with TRBD1 matching over 9 bases. The CDR3 spans 15 residues. V dropped 3 bases and J dropped 4; count of bases not matched to a gene: 6. Germline loops: CDR1 SEHNR, CDR2 FQNEAQ (reference sequence). The CDR3 DNA is TGTGCCAGCAGCTTGGGGGACAGGGTCAGCTATGGCTACACCTTC. This sequence encodes CASSLGDRVSYGYTF.

With regard to this clone: Other DNA sequences in this specimen translate into the identical CDR3. This chain joins TRBV11-2 and TRBJ2-5; D unclear. Deletions cut 6 bases from V and 3 bases from J, with 5 bases between. This CDR3 is built from 11 residues. Germline CDR1 is SGHAT and CDR2 is FQNNGV. The CDR3 reads CASSPKETQYF. The CDR3 nucleotides read TGTGCCAGCAGTCCGAAAGAGACCCAGTACTTC.

The chain links TRBV5-1 to TRBJ2-3; 9 bases are a match to TRBD1. CDR3 size: 17 residues. With 4 bases clipped from V and 1 base from J, the junction kept 10 bases outside the gene matches. CDR1 and CDR2 from the germline V gene are SGHRS and YFSETQ. CDR3 DNA: TGCGCCAGCAGCACACAGGGGGCTTCACTCGGCACAGATACGCAGTATTTT. Amino acids: CASSTQGASLGTDTQYF.

This chain joins TRBV10-3 and TRBJ1-2, with TRBD1 identical over 10 bases. Germline CDR1 is ENHRY and CDR2 is SYGVKD. CDR3 length: 14 residues. With V trimmed by 6 bases and J by 7 bases, 8 bases remained unmatched. The CDR3 coding sequence is TGTGCCATCAGGTCGACAGGGGGCGCCGGTGGCTACACCTTC. It is translated as CAIRSTGGAGGYTF.

The chain's CDR3 is CASSVDRELYGYTF. DNA for the CDR3: TGTGCCAGCAGTGTGGACAGGGAACTCTATGGCTACACCTTC. The chain uses TRBV27 and TRBJ1-2; 8 nucleotides align to TRBD1. Germline CDR1 is MNHEY and CDR2 is SMNVEV (reference sequence). The CDR3 sequence is 14 residues long. V was pared by 5 bases and J by 4 bases, with 6 bases of the junction left unmatched.

The rearrangement joins TRBV19 to TRBJ2-1; tentatively, D is TRBD1 (6 bases). There are 12 residues in the CDR3. With 4 bases removed from V and 9 bases from J, the gap between germline ends came to 10 bases. Germline CDR1 reads LNHDA; CDR2 reads SQIVND (reference sequence). CDR3 nucleotide sequence: TGTGCCAGTAGTAACAGGGTAACTGAGCAGTTCTTC. This gives the protein CASSNRVTEQFF.